The rows below give T cell receptor beta chains drawn from one sample of a study of response to subunit inactivated influenza vaccine. TCRdb redid the calling of the RT-PCR reads with MiXCR, one entry per CDR3 protein. The sample shows 600,000 to 700,000 distinct CDR3 sequences, around 15% of them seen only once. The source was PBMCs from blood, collected 14 days before vaccination. Source of these receptors: a man aged 45-65 years who received an inactivated influenza vaccine. The CDR3 runs from the conserved cysteine through the conserved F or W. D genes are given only for firm matches. Size tells how often a clone was seen (once, few, many) or the class of an expanded clone, and some rows leave it out.

d_gene: TRBD2
abundance: .
v_gene: TRBV20-1
j_gene: TRBJ2-2
CDR3aa: CSAGREGLDTGELFF
CDR3nt: TGCAGTGCTGGTCGGGAGGGCCTAGACACCGGGGAGCTGTTTTTT

d_gene: .
abundance: .
v_gene: TRBV14
j_gene: TRBJ2-2
CDR3aa: CASSHRGLVTGELFF
CDR3nt: TGTGCCAGCAGCCACAGGGGACTGGTCACCGGGGAGCTGTTTTTT

d_gene: .
abundance: .
v_gene: TRBV12-3/TRBV12-4
j_gene: TRBJ1-1
CDR3aa: CASSLKVDTEAFF
CDR3nt: TGTGCCAGCAGTTTAAAGGTTGACACTGAAGCTTTCTTT

d_gene: .
abundance: .
v_gene: TRBV20-1
j_gene: TRBJ1-5
CDR3aa: CSAREGGNLQHF
CDR3nt: TGCAGTGCTAGAGAGGGAGGGAATCTCCAGCATTTT

d_gene: TRBD1
abundance: .
v_gene: TRBV29-1
j_gene: TRBJ1-1
CDR3aa: CSVEDWRQGSNTEAFF
CDR3nt: TGCAGCGTTGAAGATTGGAGACAGGGATCGAACACTGAAGCTTTCTTT

d_gene: .
abundance: few
v_gene: TRBV7-9
j_gene: TRBJ1-6
CDR3aa: CASSFGGYNSPLHF
CDR3nt: TGTGCCAGCAGCTTTGGGGGTTATAATTCACCCCTCCACTTT

d_gene: .
abundance: .
v_gene: TRBV11-2
j_gene: TRBJ1-4
CDR3aa: CASSLDGAWAATNEKLFF
CDR3nt: TGTGCCAGCAGCTTAGATGGGGCTTGGGCAGCAACTAATGAAAAACTGTTTTTT

d_gene: .
abundance: few
v_gene: TRBV7-7
j_gene: TRBJ2-5
CDR3aa: CASSLQGTKETQYF
CDR3nt: TGTGCCAGCAGCTTGCAGGGCACGAAAGAGACCCAGTACTTC

d_gene: TRBD1
abundance: few
v_gene: TRBV4-3
j_gene: TRBJ2-1
CDR3aa: CASSQGRGPYNEQFF
CDR3nt: TGCGCCAGCAGCCAAGGCAGGGGGCCTTACAATGAGCAGTTCTTC

d_gene: TRBD2
abundance: .
v_gene: TRBV4-3
j_gene: TRBJ2-3
CDR3aa: CASSQESGLAGSDTQYF
CDR3nt: TGCGCCAGCAGCCAAGAGTCCGGGCTAGCGGGTTCTGATACGCAGTATTTT

d_gene: .
abundance: .
v_gene: TRBV7-2
j_gene: TRBJ2-2
CDR3aa: CASSSVSRGGELFF
CDR3nt: TGTGCCAGCAGCTCCGTCAGTAGAGGCGGGGAGCTGTTTTTT

d_gene: TRBD1
abundance: .
v_gene: TRBV24-1
j_gene: TRBJ2-3
CDR3aa: CATSDSGTGGTDTQYF
CDR3nt: TGTGCCACCAGTGATTCCGGGACAGGGGGCACAGATACGCAGTATTTT

d_gene: TRBD1
abundance: .
v_gene: TRBV7-8
j_gene: TRBJ1-4
CDR3aa: CASSFDRAATNEKLFF
CDR3nt: TGTGCCAGCAGCTTCGACAGGGCGGCAACTAATGAAAAACTGTTTTTT

d_gene: .
abundance: many
v_gene: TRBV28
j_gene: TRBJ2-1
CDR3aa: CASSLRTVYNEQFF
CDR3nt: TGTGCCAGCAGCCTCCGGACAGTCTACAATGAGCAGTTCTTC

d_gene: TRBD2
abundance: few
v_gene: TRBV7-8
j_gene: TRBJ2-7
CDR3aa: CASSLDLRGGSYEQYF
CDR3nt: TGTGCCAGCAGCTTAGATTTACGGGGGGGATCCTACGAGCAGTACTTC

d_gene: TRBD2
abundance: few
v_gene: TRBV7-9
j_gene: TRBJ2-3
CDR3aa: CASSFDVAGGPEQYF
CDR3nt: TGTGCCAGCAGCTTTGATGTAGCGGGGGGGCCAGAGCAGTATTTT

d_gene: .
abundance: .
v_gene: TRBV14
j_gene: TRBJ1-6
CDR3aa: CASSQDSDRYNSPLHF
CDR3nt: TGTGCCAGCAGCCAAGATTCGGACAGATATAATTCACCCCTCCACTTT

d_gene: .
abundance: .
v_gene: TRBV4-3
j_gene: TRBJ2-7
CDR3aa: CASSPRAFGEQYF
CDR3nt: TGCGCCAGCAGCCCTCGGGCCTTTGGAGAGCAGTACTTC

d_gene: TRBD1
abundance: .
v_gene: TRBV15
j_gene: TRBJ2-7
CDR3aa: CATSRAGTGGFEQYF
CDR3nt: TGTGCCACCAGCAGAGCCGGGACAGGGGGATTCGAGCAGTACTTC

d_gene: TRBD2
abundance: .
v_gene: TRBV4-3
j_gene: TRBJ2-3
CDR3aa: CASSQWSGDTDTQYF
CDR3nt: TGCGCCAGCAGCCAGTGGAGCGGGGACACAGATACGCAGTATTTT

d_gene: .
abundance: many
v_gene: TRBV6-1
j_gene: TRBJ2-7
CDR3aa: CASSPETRIGEQYF
CDR3nt: TGTGCCAGCAGCCCCGAGACTAGGATAGGCGAGCAGTACTTC

d_gene: .
abundance: .
v_gene: TRBV9
j_gene: TRBJ2-2
CDR3aa: CASSVDSSNTGELFF
CDR3nt: TGTGCCAGCAGCGTAGACAGCTCGAACACCGGGGAGCTGTTTTTT

d_gene: .
abundance: many
v_gene: TRBV12-3/TRBV12-4
j_gene: TRBJ1-2
CDR3aa: CASSLGYGYTF
CDR3nt: TGTGCCAGCAGTTTGGGGTATGGCTACACCTTC

d_gene: TRBD2
abundance: many
v_gene: TRBV20-1
j_gene: TRBJ2-1
CDR3aa: CSAVVAGQLNEQFF
CDR3nt: TGCAGTGCCGTAGTAGCGGGGCAGCTAAATGAGCAGTTCTTC

d_gene: .
abundance: few
v_gene: TRBV7-2
j_gene: TRBJ2-2
CDR3aa: CASNSLIGGGELFF
CDR3nt: TGTGCCAGCAACTCCCTTATCGGAGGCGGGGAGCTGTTTTTT

d_gene: TRBD2
abundance: many
v_gene: TRBV4-2
j_gene: TRBJ2-1
CDR3aa: CASSRASGRGDEQFF
CDR3nt: TGTGCCAGCAGCCGAGCTAGCGGGAGGGGGGATGAGCAGTTCTTC

d_gene: TRBD2
abundance: .
v_gene: TRBV28
j_gene: TRBJ2-5
CDR3aa: CASSPKGLALQETQYF
CDR3nt: TGTGCCAGCAGCCCCAAGGGACTAGCGCTCCAAGAGACCCAGTACTTC

d_gene: TRBD2
abundance: .
v_gene: TRBV6-2/TRBV6-3
j_gene: TRBJ2-1
CDR3aa: CASRAGLDSIYNEQFF
CDR3nt: TGTGCCAGCAGAGCGGGACTAGACTCTATCTACAATGAGCAGTTCTTC

d_gene: .
abundance: .
v_gene: TRBV12-3/TRBV12-4
j_gene: TRBJ2-7
CDR3aa: CASSSGLKPYEQYF
CDR3nt: TGTGCCAGCAGTTCGGGACTGAAACCCTACGAGCAGTACTTC

d_gene: .
abundance: few
v_gene: TRBV7-2
j_gene: TRBJ2-3
CDR3aa: CASTVPTAPDTQYF
CDR3nt: TGTGCCAGCACCGTTCCGACTGCTCCCGATACGCAGTATTTT

d_gene: .
abundance: .
v_gene: TRBV28
j_gene: TRBJ2-5
CDR3aa: CASSNRLRETQYF
CDR3nt: TGTGCCAGCAGCAACAGACTAAGGGAGACCCAGTACTTC

d_gene: .
abundance: many
v_gene: TRBV20-1
j_gene: TRBJ2-3
CDR3aa: CSARVSGEDTQYF
CDR3nt: TGCAGTGCTAGAGTATCGGGAGAGGATACGCAGTATTTT

d_gene: .
abundance: few
v_gene: TRBV4-2
j_gene: TRBJ1-1
CDR3aa: CASSQVTQPTEAFF
CDR3nt: TGTGCCAGCAGCCAAGTCACGCAACCCACTGAAGCTTTCTTT

d_gene: .
abundance: .
v_gene: TRBV12-3/TRBV12-4
j_gene: TRBJ1-4
CDR3aa: CASSLQVGTNEKLFF
CDR3nt: TGTGCCAGCAGTTTACAAGTAGGAACTAATGAAAAACTGTTTTTT

d_gene: TRBD1
abundance: .
v_gene: TRBV12-3/TRBV12-4
j_gene: TRBJ1-1
CDR3aa: CASSNGQGMTFF
CDR3nt: TGTGCCAGCAGCAACGGACAGGGGATGACTTTCTTT

d_gene: TRBD1
abundance: few
v_gene: TRBV12-3/TRBV12-4
j_gene: TRBJ2-3
CDR3aa: CASSPGQGPSTDTQYF
CDR3nt: TGTGCCAGCAGTCCAGGACAGGGCCCTAGCACAGATACGCAGTATTTT

d_gene: TRBD2
abundance: few
v_gene: TRBV13
j_gene: TRBJ2-2
CDR3aa: CASRERLAGGVTGELFF
CDR3nt: TGTGCCAGCAGGGAACGGCTAGCGGGAGGTGTTACCGGGGAGCTGTTTTTT

d_gene: TRBD2
abundance: few
v_gene: TRBV7-9
j_gene: TRBJ2-7
CDR3aa: CASSLALRTREEQYF
CDR3nt: TGTGCCAGCAGCTTAGCCCTCCGGACTAGGGAAGAGCAGTACTTC

d_gene: .
abundance: .
v_gene: TRBV4-1
j_gene: TRBJ2-7
CDR3aa: CASSQGRTEGYEQYF
CDR3nt: TGCGCCAGCAGCCAAGGACGAACTGAGGGGTACGAGCAGTACTTC

d_gene: TRBD2
abundance: few
v_gene: TRBV6-2/TRBV6-3
j_gene: TRBJ2-1
CDR3aa: CASRSGGQDNEQFF
CDR3nt: TGTGCCAGCAGGAGCGGGGGGCAAGACAATGAGCAGTTCTTC

d_gene: .
abundance: .
v_gene: TRBV11-3
j_gene: TRBJ2-3
CDR3aa: CASSLSGAVSTDTQYF
CDR3nt: TGTGCCAGCAGCTTATCCGGGGCTGTTAGCACAGATACGCAGTATTTT

d_gene: TRBD1
abundance: few
v_gene: TRBV12-3/TRBV12-4
j_gene: TRBJ1-1
CDR3aa: CASSITDRDGTEAFF
CDR3nt: TGTGCCAGCAGTATCACAGACAGGGATGGGACTGAAGCTTTCTTT